The subject of this entry is one TCR beta chain. The antigen is unknown. Measured with immunoSEQ multiplex PCR; TCRdb has only the in-frame clones, and not every one. The sample has 250,000 to 300,000 clones; 85% to 95% are singletons. This specimen comes from a study of T cell responses to AZD1222 COVID-19 vaccine. Notes on the study in general: Sampled repertoires all dated from after the peak T cell response. Just five or six AZD1222 recipients tested seropositive at baseline. The CD4 TCRs associated with vaccination extended across spike and predominated at 160-218 and 743-854. Recipients of two AZD1222 doses showed rising Spike-specific TCR breadth and depth.

The CDR3 is 11 residues long. CDR1 is SSHAT, CDR2 FNYEAQ, per germline (reference sequence). V lost 6 bases and J 5 bases, leaving 8 bases between the germline ends. The source was peripheral blood, collected 28 days after the second AZD1222 dose. The receptor's source is an adult who received the AZD1222 COVID-19 vaccine. The genes are TRBV7-7 and TRBJ2-7, with D tentatively TRBD1 (6 bases). CDR3 sequence: CASSSGDEQYF. Here the CDR3 DNA reads TGTGCCAGCAGTTCAGGGGACGAGCAGTACTTC.